One T cell receptor (beta chain) is described in this entry. This CDR3 spans 13 amino acids. CDR1 is SGDLS, CDR2 YYNGEE, per germline. V was shortened by 0 bases and J by 6 bases, with 6 bases between the two germline ends. Once RNA had been extracted, it was reverse transcribed into cDNA to act as the sequencing template. Sequencing used immunoSEQ multiplex PCR; TCRdb keeps in-frame clones, though not all of them. Of around 290,000 clones listed, 55% to 75% are singletons. Specified treatment: oral pan-JAK inhibitor, 5-10 mg twice daily. This entry comes from a study of CD8+ T cells in alopecia areata. In the study overall: Among treated patients, oral tofacitinib was administered at 5 to 10 mg twice daily. Disease severity was quantified as SALT score of affected scalp area.

This rearrangement joins TRBV9 to TRBJ2-2, with unresolved D. The TCR comes from a human donor with alopecia areata. The specimen was CD4+ T cells sorted from blood, collected at week 24, from a patient treated with tofacitinib. The CDR3 nucleotides read TGTGCCAGCAGCGTAGATGGTCCCGGGGAGCTGTTTTTT. Amino acid sequence: CASSVDGPGELFF.